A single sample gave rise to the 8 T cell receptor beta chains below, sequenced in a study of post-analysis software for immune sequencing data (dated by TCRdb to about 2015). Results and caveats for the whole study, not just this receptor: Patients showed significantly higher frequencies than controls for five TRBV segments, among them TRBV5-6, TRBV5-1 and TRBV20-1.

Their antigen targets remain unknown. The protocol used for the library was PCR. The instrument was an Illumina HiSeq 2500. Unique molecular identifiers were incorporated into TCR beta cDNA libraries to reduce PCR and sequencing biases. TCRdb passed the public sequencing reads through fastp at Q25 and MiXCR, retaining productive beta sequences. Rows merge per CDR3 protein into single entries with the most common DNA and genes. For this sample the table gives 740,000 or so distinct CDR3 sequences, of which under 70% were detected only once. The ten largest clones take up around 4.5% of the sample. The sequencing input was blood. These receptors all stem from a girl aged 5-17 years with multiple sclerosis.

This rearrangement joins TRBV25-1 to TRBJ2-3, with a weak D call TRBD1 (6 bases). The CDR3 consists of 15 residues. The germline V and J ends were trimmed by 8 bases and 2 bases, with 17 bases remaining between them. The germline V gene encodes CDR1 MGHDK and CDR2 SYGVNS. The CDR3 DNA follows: TGTGCCAGCTCCGTGCAGGGGCCGTCCACAGATACGCAGTATTTT. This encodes CASSVQGPSTDTQYF.

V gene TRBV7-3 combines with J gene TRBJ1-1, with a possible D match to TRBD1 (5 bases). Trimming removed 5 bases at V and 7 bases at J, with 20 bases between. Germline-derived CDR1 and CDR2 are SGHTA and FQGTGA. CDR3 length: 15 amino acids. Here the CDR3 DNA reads TGTGCCAGCAGCCCGAAAGGAGGTGGGGCGGGTGAAGCTTTCTTT. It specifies CASSPKGGGAGEAFF.

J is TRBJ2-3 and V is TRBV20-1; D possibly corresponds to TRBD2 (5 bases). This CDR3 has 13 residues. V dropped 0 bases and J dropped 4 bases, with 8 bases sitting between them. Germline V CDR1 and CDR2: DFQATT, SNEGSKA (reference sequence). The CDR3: CSAREGVADTQYF. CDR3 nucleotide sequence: TGCAGTGCTAGAGAGGGAGTCGCAGATACGCAGTATTTT.

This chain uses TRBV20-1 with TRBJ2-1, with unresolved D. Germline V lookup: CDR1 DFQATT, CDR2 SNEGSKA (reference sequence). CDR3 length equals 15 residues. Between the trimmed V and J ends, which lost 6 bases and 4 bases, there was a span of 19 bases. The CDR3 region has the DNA TGCAGTGCCGGAAGCCCTGGCCCCGAATACAATGAGCAGTTCTTC. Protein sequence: CSAGSPGPEYNEQFF.

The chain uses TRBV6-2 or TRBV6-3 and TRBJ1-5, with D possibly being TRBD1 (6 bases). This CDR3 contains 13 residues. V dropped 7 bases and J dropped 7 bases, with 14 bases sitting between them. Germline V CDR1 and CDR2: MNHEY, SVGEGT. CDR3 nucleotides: TGTGCCAGCACTTCAGGGGATCGACAGCCCCAGCATTTT. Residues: CASTSGDRQPQHF.

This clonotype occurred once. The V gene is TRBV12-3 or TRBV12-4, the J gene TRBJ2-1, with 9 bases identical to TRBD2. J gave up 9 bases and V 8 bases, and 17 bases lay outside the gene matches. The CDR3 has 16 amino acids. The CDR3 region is CASYPYPAGGSGEQFF. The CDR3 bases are TGTGCCAGCTACCCCTACCCAGCGGGAGGTAGTGGTGAGCAGTTCTTC.

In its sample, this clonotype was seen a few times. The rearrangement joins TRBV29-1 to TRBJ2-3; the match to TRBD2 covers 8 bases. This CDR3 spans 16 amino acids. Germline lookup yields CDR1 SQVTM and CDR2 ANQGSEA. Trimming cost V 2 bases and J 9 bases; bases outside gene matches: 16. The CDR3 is CSVERKERETGWTQYF. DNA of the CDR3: TGCAGCGTTGAACGGAAAGAGCGGGAGACGGGTTGGACGCAGTATTTT.

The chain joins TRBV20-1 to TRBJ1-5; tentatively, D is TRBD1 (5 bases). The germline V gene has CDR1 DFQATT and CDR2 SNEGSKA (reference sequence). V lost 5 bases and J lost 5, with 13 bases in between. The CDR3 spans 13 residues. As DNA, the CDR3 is TGCAGTGCTGCCCGGGGGAGGGATCAGCCCCAGCATTTT. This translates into CSAARGRDQPQHF.